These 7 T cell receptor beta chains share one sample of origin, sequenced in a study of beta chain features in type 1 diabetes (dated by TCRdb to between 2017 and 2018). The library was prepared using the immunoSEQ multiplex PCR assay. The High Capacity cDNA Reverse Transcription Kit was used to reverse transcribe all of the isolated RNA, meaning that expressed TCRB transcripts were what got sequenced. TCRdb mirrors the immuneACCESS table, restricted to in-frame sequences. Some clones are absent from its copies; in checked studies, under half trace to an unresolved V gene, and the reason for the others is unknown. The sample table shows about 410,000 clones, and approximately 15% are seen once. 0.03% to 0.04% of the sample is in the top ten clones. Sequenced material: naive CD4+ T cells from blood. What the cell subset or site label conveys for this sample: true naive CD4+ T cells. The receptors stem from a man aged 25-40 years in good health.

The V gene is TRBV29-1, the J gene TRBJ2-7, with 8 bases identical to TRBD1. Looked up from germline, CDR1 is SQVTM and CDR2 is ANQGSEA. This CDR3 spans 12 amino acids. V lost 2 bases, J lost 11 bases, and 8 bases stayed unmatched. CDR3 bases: TGCAGCGTTGAAACCGGGGACAGGAAAAAGTACGTC. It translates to CSVETGDRKKYV.

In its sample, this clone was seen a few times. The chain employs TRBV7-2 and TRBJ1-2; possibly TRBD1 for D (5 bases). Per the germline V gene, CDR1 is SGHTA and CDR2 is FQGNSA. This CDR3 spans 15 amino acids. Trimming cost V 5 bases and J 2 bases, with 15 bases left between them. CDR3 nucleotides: TGTGCCAGCAGCCGGAGTTTGGGGGAGAACTATGGCTACACCTTC. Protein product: CASSRSLGENYGYTF.

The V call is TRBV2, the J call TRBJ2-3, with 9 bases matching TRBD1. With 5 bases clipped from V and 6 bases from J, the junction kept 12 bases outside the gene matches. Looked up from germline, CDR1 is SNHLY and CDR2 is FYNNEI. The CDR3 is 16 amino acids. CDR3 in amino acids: CASSRGLGQGGDTQYF. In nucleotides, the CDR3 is TGTGCCAGCAGTCGTGGACTGGGACAGGGTGGGGATACGCAGTATTTT.

The chain's CDR3 is CASTKESPTGELFF. The CDR3 DNA follows: TGTGCCAGCACCAAGGAGAGCCCCACCGGGGAGCTGTTTTTT. This sequence joins TRBV7-9 and TRBJ2-2; D unclear. Trimming stripped 7 bases from V and 4 bases from J, with 13 bases between. Germline V gene lookup returns CDR1 SEHNR and CDR2 FQNEAQ (reference sequence). The CDR3 extends over 14 amino acids.

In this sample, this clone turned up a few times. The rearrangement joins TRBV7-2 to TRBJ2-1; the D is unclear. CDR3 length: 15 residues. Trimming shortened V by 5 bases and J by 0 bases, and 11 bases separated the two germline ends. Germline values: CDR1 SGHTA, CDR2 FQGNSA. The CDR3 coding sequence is TGTGCCAGCAGCCATCAGCGTAGCTCCTACAATGAGCAGTTCTTC. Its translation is CASSHQRSSYNEQFF.

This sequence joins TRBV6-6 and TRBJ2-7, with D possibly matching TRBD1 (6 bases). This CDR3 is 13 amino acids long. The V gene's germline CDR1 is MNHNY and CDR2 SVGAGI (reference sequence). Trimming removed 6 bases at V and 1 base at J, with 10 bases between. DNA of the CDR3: TGTGCCAGCAGCTGGACAGTGTCCTACGAGCAGTACGTC. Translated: CASSWTVSYEQYV.

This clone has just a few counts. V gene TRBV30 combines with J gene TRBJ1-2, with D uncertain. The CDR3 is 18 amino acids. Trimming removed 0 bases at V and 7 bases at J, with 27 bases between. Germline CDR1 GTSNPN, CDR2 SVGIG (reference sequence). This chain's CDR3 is CAWSVLRWRASAFSGYTF. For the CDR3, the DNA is TGTGCCTGGAGTGTATTAAGATGGCGGGCGTCGGCCTTTAGTGGCTACACCTTC.